This entry features one T cell receptor beta chain sequence. TCRdb re-analysed the RT-PCR reads in MiXCR, keeping a single row per CDR3 protein. The data hold more than 450,000 distinct CDR3 sequences, with 11% observed a single time. These data originate in a study of response to subunit inactivated influenza vaccine. The CDR3 has 18 residues. Trimming took 0 bases from V and 4 from J; bases not matched to a gene: 13. Germline loops: CDR1 SGHRS, CDR2 YFSETQ. This same sample was also taken into another study, of T cells expressing NK-cell markers. As that report states: 5'RACE template switching with UMIs produced the TCR beta cDNA. It was from sorted CD3+CD56+NKG2C+, CD3+CD56+NKG2C- and CD3+CD56-NKG2C+ T cells that TCR beta repertoires came. An anti-gamma-delta TCR antibody restricted sorting to alpha-beta TCR T cells in several experiments. Dominant NKG2C+ clonotypes in 5 or 6 donors made up roughly 1.0-8% of CD8+ T cells. HCMV specificity of the expanded NKG2C+ T cell clones was not established.

This material consisted of PBMCs from blood, taken on the day of vaccination. The chain uses TRBV5-1 and TRBJ1-1; 9 bases are a match to TRBD1. The TCR was taken from a man aged 50 to 59 who received an inactivated influenza vaccine. The DNA of the CDR3 is TGCGCCAGCAGCTTGGAACCGGGACAGGGAGTCAAGGGCACTGAAGCTTTCTTT. Protein sequence: CASSLEPGQGVKGTEAFF. Complete variable domain (other parts from reference TRBV5-1 and TRBJ1-1): KAGVTQTPRYLIKTRGQQVTLSCSPISGHRSVSWYQQTPGQGLQFLFEYFSETQRNKGNFPGRFSGRQFSNSRSEMNVSTLELGDSALYLCASSLEPGQGVKGTEAFFGQGTRLTVV.